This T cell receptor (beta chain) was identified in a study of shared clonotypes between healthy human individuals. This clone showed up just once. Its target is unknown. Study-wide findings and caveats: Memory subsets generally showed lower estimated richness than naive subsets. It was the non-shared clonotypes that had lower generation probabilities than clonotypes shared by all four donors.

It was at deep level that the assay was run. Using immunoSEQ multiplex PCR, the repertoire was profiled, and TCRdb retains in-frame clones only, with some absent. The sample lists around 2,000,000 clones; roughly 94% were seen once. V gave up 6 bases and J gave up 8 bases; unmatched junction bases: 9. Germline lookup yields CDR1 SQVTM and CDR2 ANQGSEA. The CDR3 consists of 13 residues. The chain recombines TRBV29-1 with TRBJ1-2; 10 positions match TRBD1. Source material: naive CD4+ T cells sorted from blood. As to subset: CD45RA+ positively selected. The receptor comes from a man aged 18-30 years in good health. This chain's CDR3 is CSVRDRGLGGYTF. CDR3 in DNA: TGCAGCGTGCGGGACAGGGGATTGGGAGGCTACACCTTC.